This T cell receptor (beta chain) stems from a study of human T cells and chemical hapten exposure. MiXCR, applied by TCRdb to the RACE reads, yields one record per CDR3 protein. The profile covers around 150,000 distinct CDR3 sequences, with roughly 15% appearing a single time and about 1.7% taken by the ten largest. Time point noted: patch test 1, 2 weeks after DPC sensitization. Treatment reported: therapeutic diphenylcyclopropenone sensitization with weekly scalp DPC. Germline V gene sequence: CDR1 MDHEN, CDR2 SYDVKM. The CDR3 runs 16 residues. Germline trimming cut 8 bases from V and 6 bases from J; bases unmatched to any gene: 13. This clonotype was seen a handful of times.

Sequenced material: whole blood, taken in connection with sensitization to the hapten diphenylcyclopropenone (DPC). The gene calls are TRBV28 and TRBJ2-2; TRBD1 agrees at 9 bases. The clonotype comes from a woman aged 25 to 39 with alopecia areata. Some clones in this sample may be carry-over from other donors' samples. The CDR3 DNA is TGTGCCAGCGGCTTCCATGGGACAGGGTTAGCCGGGGAGCTGTTTTTT. Translating gives CASGFHGTGLAGELFF.